The clone carrying this T cell receptor beta chain appeared many times. Antigen specificity is unknown. The record originates from a study of CD8 T cells in ankylosing spondylitis. 5'-RACE, quantitative and with molecular barcodes, yielded the TCR beta libraries. Using its own MiXCR run on the 5' RACE reads, TCRdb lists one record per CDR3 protein. The table includes under 35,000 distinct CDR3 sequences, 7.2% detected once. The V gene lost 0 bases and the J gene lost 3 bases, with 9 bases spanning the gap. This CDR3 comprises 13 residues. Germline V CDR1 and CDR2: DFQATT, SNEGSKA (reference sequence). Study observations and caveats: Disease-linked clones were found to be CD8+ and relatively rare in peripheral blood.

This clonotype originated in a male donor with ankylosing spondylitis or in good health (not recorded which). The V and J genes are TRBV20-1 and TRBJ2-7, with D unclear. Sequenced: blood, either unsorted or a sorted T cell fraction (not recorded which). CDR3 DNA sequence: TGCAGTGCTAGAGAGGGGTTTGGCTACGAGCAGTACTTC. Protein sequence: CSAREGFGYEQYF.